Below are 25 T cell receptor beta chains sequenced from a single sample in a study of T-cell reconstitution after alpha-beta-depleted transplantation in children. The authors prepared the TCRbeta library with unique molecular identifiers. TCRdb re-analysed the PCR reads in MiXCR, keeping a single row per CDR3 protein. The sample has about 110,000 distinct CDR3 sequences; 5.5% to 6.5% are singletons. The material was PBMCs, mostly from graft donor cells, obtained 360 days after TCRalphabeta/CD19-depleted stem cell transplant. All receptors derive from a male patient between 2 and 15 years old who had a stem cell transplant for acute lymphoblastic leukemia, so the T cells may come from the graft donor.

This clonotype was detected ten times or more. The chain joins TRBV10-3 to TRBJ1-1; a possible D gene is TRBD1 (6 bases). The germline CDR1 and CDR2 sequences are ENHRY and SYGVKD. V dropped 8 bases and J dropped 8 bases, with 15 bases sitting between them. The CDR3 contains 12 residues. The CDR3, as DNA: TGTGCCATCGGACAGACTTCCTTCGAAGCTTTCTTT. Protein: CAIGQTSFEAFF.

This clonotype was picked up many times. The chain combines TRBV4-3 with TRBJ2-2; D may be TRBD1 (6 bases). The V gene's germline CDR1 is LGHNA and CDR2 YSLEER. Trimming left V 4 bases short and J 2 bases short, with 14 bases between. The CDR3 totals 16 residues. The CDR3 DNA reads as TGCGCCAGCAGCCCCCGAACAGGGTTTAACACCGGGGAGCTGTTTTTT. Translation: CASSPRTGFNTGELFF.

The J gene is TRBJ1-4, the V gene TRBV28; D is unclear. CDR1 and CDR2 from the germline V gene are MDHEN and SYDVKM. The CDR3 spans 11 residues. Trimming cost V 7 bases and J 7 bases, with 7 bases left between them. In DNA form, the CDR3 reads TGTGCCAGCACCCTGGGTGAAAAACTGTTTTTT. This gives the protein CASTLGEKLFF. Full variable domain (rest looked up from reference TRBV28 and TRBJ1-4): DVKVTQSSRYLVKRTGEKVFLECVQDMDHENMFWYRQDPGLGLRLIYFSYDVKMKEKGDIPEGYSVSREKKERFSLILESASTNQTSMYLCASTLGEKLFFGSGTQLSVL.

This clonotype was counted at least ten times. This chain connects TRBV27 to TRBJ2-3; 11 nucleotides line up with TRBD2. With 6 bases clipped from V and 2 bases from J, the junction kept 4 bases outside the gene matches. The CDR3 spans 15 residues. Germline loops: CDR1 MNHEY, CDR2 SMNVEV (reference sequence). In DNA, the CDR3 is TGTGCCAGCAGCTTTAGCGGGAGGGCCACAGATACGCAGTATTTT. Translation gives CASSFSGRATDTQYF.

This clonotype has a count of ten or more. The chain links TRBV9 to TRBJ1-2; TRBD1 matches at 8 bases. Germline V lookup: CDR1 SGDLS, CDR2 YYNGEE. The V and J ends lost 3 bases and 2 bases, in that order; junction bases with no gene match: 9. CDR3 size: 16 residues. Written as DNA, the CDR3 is TGTGCCAGCAGCGAAGAGAGGACAGGGATCAACTATGGCTACACCTTC. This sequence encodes CASSEERTGINYGYTF.

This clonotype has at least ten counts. The CDR3, as DNA: TGTGCCAGCAGAACAGGGCAGTACACTGAAGCTTTCTTT. It codes for CASRTGQYTEAFF. V is TRBV5-6 and J is TRBJ1-1, with D maybe TRBD1 (6 bases). CDR1 is SGHDT, CDR2 YYEEEE, per germline. The length of the CDR3 is 13 residues. Trimming took off 5 bases at V and 3 bases at J, with 11 bases between the two ends.

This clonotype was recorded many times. CDR3 coding DNA: TGTGCCATCACCCCGGGACTAGCGGGAGCTGGGGAGCTGTTTTTT. This translates into CAITPGLAGAGELFF. This chain joins TRBV10-3 and TRBJ2-2; 14 bases match TRBD2. CDR3 size: 15 residues. In germline, CDR1 is ENHRY, CDR2 SYGVKD. V lost 7 bases to trimming and J lost 8 bases; unmatched junction nucleotides: 6.

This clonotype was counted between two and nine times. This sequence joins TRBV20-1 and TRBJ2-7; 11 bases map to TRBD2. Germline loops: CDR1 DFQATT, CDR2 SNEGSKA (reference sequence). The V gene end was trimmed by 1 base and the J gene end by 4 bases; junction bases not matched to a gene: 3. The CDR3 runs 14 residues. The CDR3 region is CSARGLAGKYEQYF. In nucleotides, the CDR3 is TGCAGTGCTAGAGGACTAGCGGGAAAATACGAGCAGTACTTC.

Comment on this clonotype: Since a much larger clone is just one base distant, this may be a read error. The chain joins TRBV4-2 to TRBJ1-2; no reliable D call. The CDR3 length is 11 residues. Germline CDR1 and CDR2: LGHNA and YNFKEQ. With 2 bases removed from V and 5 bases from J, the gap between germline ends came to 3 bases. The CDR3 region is CASSQSYGYTF. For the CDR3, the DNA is TGTGCCAGCAGCCAATCTTATGGCTACACCTTC.

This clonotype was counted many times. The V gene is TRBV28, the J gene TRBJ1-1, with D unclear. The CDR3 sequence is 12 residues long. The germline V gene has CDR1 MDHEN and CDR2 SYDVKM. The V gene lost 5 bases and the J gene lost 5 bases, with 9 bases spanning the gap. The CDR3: CASSPLGTEAFF. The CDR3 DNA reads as TGTGCCAGCAGTCCCCTGGGGACTGAAGCTTTCTTT. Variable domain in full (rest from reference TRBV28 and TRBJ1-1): DVKVTQSSRYLVKRTGEKVFLECVQDMDHENMFWYRQDPGLGLRLIYFSYDVKMKEKGDIPEGYSVSREKKERFSLILESASTNQTSMYLCASSPLGTEAFFGQGTRLTVV.

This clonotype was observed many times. CDR3 DNA: TGTGCCAGCAGTGATGACGTCTGGACTAGCGATGCCTACAATGAGCAGTTCTTC. Amino acid sequence: CASSDDVWTSDAYNEQFF. This chain uses TRBV2 with TRBJ2-1; 9 positions match TRBD2. V was pared by 3 bases and J by 2 bases, with 11 bases of the junction left unmatched. This CDR3 has 18 residues. Germline lookup yields CDR1 SNHLY and CDR2 FYNNEI.

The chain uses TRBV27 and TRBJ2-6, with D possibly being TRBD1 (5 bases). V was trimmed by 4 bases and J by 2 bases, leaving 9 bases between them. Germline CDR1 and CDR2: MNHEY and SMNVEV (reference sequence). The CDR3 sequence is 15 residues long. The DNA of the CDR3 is TGTGCCAGCAGTTCCCCAGGGCCTGGGGCCAACGTCCTGACTTTC. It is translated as CASSSPGPGANVLTF. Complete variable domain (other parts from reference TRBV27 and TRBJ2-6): EAQVTQNPRYLITVTGKKLTVTCSQNMNHEYMSWYRQDPGLGLRQIYYSMNVEVTDKGDVPEGYKVSRKEKRNFPLILESPSPNQTSLYFCASSSPGPGANVLTFGAGSRLTVL.

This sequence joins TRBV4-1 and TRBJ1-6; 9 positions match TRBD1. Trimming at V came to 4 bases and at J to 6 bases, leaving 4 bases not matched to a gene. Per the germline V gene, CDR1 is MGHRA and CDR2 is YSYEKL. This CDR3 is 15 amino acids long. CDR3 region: CASSLGTGSNSPLHF. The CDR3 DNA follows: TGCGCCAGCAGCCTCGGGACAGGGAGTAATTCACCCCTCCACTTT.

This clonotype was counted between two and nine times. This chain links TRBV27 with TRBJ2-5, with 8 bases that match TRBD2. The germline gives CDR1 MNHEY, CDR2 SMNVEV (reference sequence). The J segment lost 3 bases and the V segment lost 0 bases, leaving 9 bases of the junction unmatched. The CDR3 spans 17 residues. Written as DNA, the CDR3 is TGTGCCAGCAGTTTATCGCGGAGCGGGAGAGGGGAAGAGACCCAGTACTTC. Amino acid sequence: CASSLSRSGRGEETQYF.

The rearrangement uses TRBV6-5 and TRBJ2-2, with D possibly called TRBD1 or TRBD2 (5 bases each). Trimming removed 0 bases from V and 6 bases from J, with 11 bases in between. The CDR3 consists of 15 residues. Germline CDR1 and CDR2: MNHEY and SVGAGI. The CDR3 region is CASSYSGVLAGELFF. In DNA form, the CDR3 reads TGTGCCAGCAGTTACTCGGGGGTCCTAGCCGGGGAGCTGTTTTTT.

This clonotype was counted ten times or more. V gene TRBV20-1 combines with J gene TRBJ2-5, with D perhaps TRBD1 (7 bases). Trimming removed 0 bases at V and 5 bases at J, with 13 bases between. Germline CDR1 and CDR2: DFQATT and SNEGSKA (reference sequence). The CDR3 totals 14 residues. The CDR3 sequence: CSARDLQGGETQYF. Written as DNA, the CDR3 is TGCAGTGCTAGAGATCTCCAGGGGGGTGAGACCCAGTACTTC.

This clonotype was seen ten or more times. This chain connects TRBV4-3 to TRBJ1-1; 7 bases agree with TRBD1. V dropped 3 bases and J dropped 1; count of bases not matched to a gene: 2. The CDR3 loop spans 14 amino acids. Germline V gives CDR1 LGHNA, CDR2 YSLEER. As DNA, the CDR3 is TGCGCCAGCAGCCACGGGACAGCGAACACTGAAGCTTTCTTT. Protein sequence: CASSHGTANTEAFF.

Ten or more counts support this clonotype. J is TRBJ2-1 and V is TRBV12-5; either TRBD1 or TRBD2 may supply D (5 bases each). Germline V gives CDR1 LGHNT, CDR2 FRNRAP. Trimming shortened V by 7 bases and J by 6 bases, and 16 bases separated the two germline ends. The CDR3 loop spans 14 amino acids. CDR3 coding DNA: TGTGCTAGTGCTCGTGGAACAGGAGGCAATGAGCAGTTCTTC. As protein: CASARGTGGNEQFF.

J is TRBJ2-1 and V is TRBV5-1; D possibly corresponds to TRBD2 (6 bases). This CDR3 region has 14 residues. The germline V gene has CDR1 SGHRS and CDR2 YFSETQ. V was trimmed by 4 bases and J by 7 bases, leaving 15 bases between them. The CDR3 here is CASSPTLAGNEQFF. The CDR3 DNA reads TGCGCCAGCAGCCCTACACTAGCCGGTAATGAGCAGTTCTTC. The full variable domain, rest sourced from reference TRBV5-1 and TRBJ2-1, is KAGVTQTPRYLIKTRGQQVTLSCSPISGHRSVSWYQQTPGQGLQFLFEYFSETQRNKGNFPGRFSGRQFSNSRSEMNVSTLELGDSALYLCASSPTLAGNEQFFGPGTRLTVL.

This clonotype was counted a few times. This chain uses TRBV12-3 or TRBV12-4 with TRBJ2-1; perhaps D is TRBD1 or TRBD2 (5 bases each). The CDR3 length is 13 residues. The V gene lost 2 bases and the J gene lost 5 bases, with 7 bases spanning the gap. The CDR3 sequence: CASSLLGHNEQFF. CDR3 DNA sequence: TGTGCCAGCAGTTTATTGGGACACAATGAGCAGTTCTTC.

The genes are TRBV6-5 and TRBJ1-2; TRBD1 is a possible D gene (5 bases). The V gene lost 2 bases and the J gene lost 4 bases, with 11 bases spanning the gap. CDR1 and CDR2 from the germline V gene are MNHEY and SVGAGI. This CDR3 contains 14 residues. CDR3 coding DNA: TGTGCCAGCAGTTACGGGGGACGGCTCTATGGCTACACCTTC. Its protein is CASSYGGRLYGYTF.

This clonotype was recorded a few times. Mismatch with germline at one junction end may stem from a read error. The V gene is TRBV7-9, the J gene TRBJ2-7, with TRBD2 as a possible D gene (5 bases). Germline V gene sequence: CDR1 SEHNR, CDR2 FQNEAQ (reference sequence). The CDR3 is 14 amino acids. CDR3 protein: CASSLGGRRYEKYF. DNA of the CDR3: TGTGCCAGCAGCTTAGGCGGTAGGAGGTACGAGAAGTACTTC.

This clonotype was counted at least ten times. The chain's CDR3 is CASSVGNRNEQFF. The CDR3 DNA is TGTGCCAGCAGCGTAGGGAATAGGAATGAGCAGTTCTTC. This chain joins TRBV9 and TRBJ2-1; D ambiguous. The CDR3 extends over 13 amino acids. The V and J ends lost 0 bases and 7 bases respectively, with 8 bases between them. The V gene's germline CDR1 is SGDLS and CDR2 YYNGEE.

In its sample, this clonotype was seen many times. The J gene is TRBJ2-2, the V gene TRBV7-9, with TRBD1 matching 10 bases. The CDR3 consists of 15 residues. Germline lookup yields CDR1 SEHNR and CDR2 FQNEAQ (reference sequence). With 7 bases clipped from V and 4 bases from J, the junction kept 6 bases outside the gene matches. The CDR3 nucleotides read TGTGCCAGCACCCTCGGGACAGGGGTCACCGGGGAGCTGTTTTTT. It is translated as CASTLGTGVTGELFF.

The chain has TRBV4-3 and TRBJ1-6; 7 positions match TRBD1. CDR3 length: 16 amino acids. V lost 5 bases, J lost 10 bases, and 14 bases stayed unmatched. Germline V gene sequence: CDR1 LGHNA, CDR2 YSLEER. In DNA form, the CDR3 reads TGCGCCAGCAGCTGGGGGGCAGGCAGGGGGGGATCACCCCTCCACTTT. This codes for CASSWGAGRGGSPLHF.